The rows below give T cell receptor beta chains drawn from one sample of a study of T-cell memory formation after mild COVID-19. TCRdb independently ran MiXCR on the 5' RACE reads; one entry per CDR3 protein. The table includes around 90,000 distinct CDR3 sequences, roughly 16% detected once. Sequenced material: PBMCs or a T cell subset sorted from them (not recorded which). Source of these receptors: a man younger than 35 who had mild COVID-19 (a few samples of this study predate the infection). Cell type and time point are not known. Both conserved end residues are part of each CDR3. The D gene is left open where the match is weak. Where a row states a size, it is once, few, many or the class of an expanded clone; other rows omit it.

v_call	j_call	d_call	clone_size	cdr3_aa	cdr3_nt
TRBV13	TRBJ2-5	TRBD2	-	CASSLRLAGEETQYF	TGTGCCAGCAGCTTAAGGCTAGCGGGGGAAGAGACCCAGTACTTC
TRBV4-1	TRBJ1-5	-	few	CASSPGPGVGQPQHF	TGCGCCAGCAGCCCGGGCCCAGGGGTTGGTCAGCCCCAGCATTTT
TRBV7-9	TRBJ2-6	TRBD1	few	CASSPTGGLSGANVLTF	TGTGCCAGCAGCCCGACAGGGGGCCTCTCTGGGGCCAACGTCCTGACTTTC
TRBV4-1	TRBJ2-2	-	-	CASSYYGGTGELFF	TGCGCCAGCAGCTACTACGGTGGGACCGGGGAGCTGTTTTTT
TRBV27	TRBJ2-1	TRBD2	many	CASTLAGPYNEQFF	TGTGCCAGCACCCTAGCGGGTCCTTACAATGAGCAGTTCTTC
TRBV7-2	TRBJ2-5	-	-	CASSFPQGGWETQYF	TGTGCCAGCAGCTTCCCGCAGGGGGGATGGGAGACCCAGTACTTC
TRBV24-1	TRBJ2-3	-	-	CATSDHSTDTQYF	TGTGCCACCAGTGATCATAGCACAGATACGCAGTATTTT
TRBV29-1	TRBJ1-1	-	few	CSVRIDLNTEAFF	TGCAGCGTCAGAATTGATCTTAACACTGAAGCTTTCTTT
TRBV29-1	TRBJ1-1	TRBD1	-	CSVEIAGQGPEAFF	TGCAGCGTTGAAATTGCAGGACAGGGCCCTGAAGCTTTCTTT
TRBV27	TRBJ2-5	TRBD2	few	CASSLGPSGVETQYF	TGTGCCAGCAGTTTAGGGCCTAGCGGGGTTGAGACCCAGTACTTC
TRBV13	TRBJ2-3	TRBD2	-	CASSLALAGRTDTQYF	TGTGCCAGCAGCTTGGCGCTAGCGGGACGCACAGATACGCAGTATTTT
TRBV4-1	TRBJ2-2	-	few	CASSPRDTPTGELFF	TGCGCCAGCAGCCCTCGGGACACTCCCACCGGGGAGCTGTTTTTT
TRBV29-1	TRBJ2-7	TRBD1	few	CSVGDRDNYEQYF	TGCAGCGTTGGGGACAGGGACAACTACGAGCAGTACTTC
TRBV6-2/TRBV6-3	TRBJ1-6	-	few	CASSPLRTFSTLHF	TGTGCCAGCAGTCCTCTAAGGACATTCAGCACCCTCCACTTT
TRBV12-3/TRBV12-4	TRBJ2-5	TRBD1	-	CASRRLGQRETQYF	TGTGCCAGCAGGCGACTGGGACAGAGGGAGACCCAGTACTTC
TRBV29-1	TRBJ2-3	TRBD2	few	CSVGSVGGISDTQYF	TGCAGCGTTGGAAGCGTCGGGGGGATTTCGGATACGCAGTATTTT
TRBV12-3/TRBV12-4	TRBJ2-1	-	-	CASSLRSNPGQFF	TGTGCCAGCAGTTTGAGGTCAAACCCAGGGCAGTTCTTC
TRBV5-5	TRBJ2-7	-	-	CASSLLGPYEQYF	TGTGCCAGCAGCCTACTAGGTCCCTACGAGCAGTACTTC
TRBV4-1	TRBJ1-4	-	few	CASSQEMGYREKLFF	TGCGCCAGCAGCCAGGAAATGGGTTACAGAGAAAAACTGTTTTTT
TRBV5-1	TRBJ2-1	TRBD2	-	CASSEGLAGPSSYNEQFF	TGCGCCAGCAGCGAGGGGCTAGCGGGGCCGAGCTCCTACAATGAGCAGTTCTTC
TRBV7-9	TRBJ1-1	-	few	CASSRSQGNTEAFF	TGTGCCAGCAGCAGATCACAGGGGAACACTGAAGCTTTCTTT
TRBV10-1	TRBJ2-2	-	-	CASQAAYTGELFF	TGCGCCAGCCAGGCAGCCTACACCGGGGAGCTGTTTTTT
TRBV3-1	TRBJ1-2	-	few	CASSNDLFRSAYGYTF	TGTGCCAGCAGCAATGACCTGTTCCGGTCAGCCTATGGCTACACCTTC
TRBV7-3	TRBJ2-3	TRBD1	few	CASSSDRDPLSQYF	TGTGCCAGCAGCTCCGACAGGGATCCTCTCTCGCAGTATTTT
TRBV5-5	TRBJ1-5	-	-	CASSLGEGAQHF	TGTGCAAGCAGCTTGGGAGAGGGGGCCCAGCATTTT
TRBV6-6	TRBJ2-1	-	-	CASSYSKKSNEQFF	TGTGCCAGCAGTTACTCGAAAAAGTCCAATGAGCAGTTCTTC
TRBV20-1	TRBJ2-7	-	-	CSARPSERRTYEQYF	TGCAGTGCTAGACCCTCGGAGCGGAGAACCTACGAGCAGTACTTC
TRBV4-3	TRBJ2-1	TRBD1	-	CASSQDVRTGSYNEQFF	TGCGCCAGCAGCCAAGATGTTAGGACAGGCTCCTACAATGAGCAGTTCTTC
TRBV11-2	TRBJ2-3	TRBD2	-	CASSLASGGPTDTQYF	TGTGCCAGCAGCTTAGCCAGCGGGGGGCCCACAGATACGCAGTATTTT
TRBV29-1	TRBJ2-1	TRBD2	many	CSALSGGVHNEQFF	TGCAGCGCCTTGTCCGGGGGGGTCCACAATGAGCAGTTCTTC
TRBV6-5	TRBJ1-2	-	-	CASSYSLEAGYTF	TGTGCCAGCAGTTACTCCCTGGAAGCGGGCTACACCTTC
TRBV19	TRBJ2-7	-	-	CASSIAGGQWEQYF	TGTGCCAGTAGTATAGCCGGGGGACAGTGGGAGCAGTACTTC
TRBV20-1	TRBJ1-1	TRBD1	-	CSANINRGGGTEAFF	TGCAGTGCTAATATAAACAGGGGTGGAGGCACTGAAGCTTTCTTT
TRBV11-3	TRBJ2-3	-	-	CASSPPDPGTDTQYF	TGTGCCAGCAGCCCCCCGGATCCGGGGACAGATACGCAGTATTTT
TRBV12-3/TRBV12-4	TRBJ2-1	-	-	CASSFGGSYNEQFF	TGTGCCAGCAGTTTCGGGGGCTCCTACAATGAGCAGTTCTTC
TRBV4-1	TRBJ2-3	-	-	CASSQLGASGSTDTQYF	TGCGCCAGCAGCCAACTGGGGGCTAGCGGTAGCACAGATACGCAGTATTTT
TRBV5-6	TRBJ2-1	TRBD2	few	CASSFSHRSGAYNEQFF	TGTGCCAGCAGCTTCTCCCACCGTAGCGGGGCCTACAATGAGCAGTTCTTC
TRBV7-6	TRBJ2-5	TRBD1	-	CASSFPGTEGRETQYF	TGTGCCAGCAGCTTTCCTGGGACAGAGGGTCGAGAGACCCAGTACTTC
TRBV19	TRBJ2-6	-	few	CASSIYHSGANVLTF	TGTGCCAGTAGTATATACCACTCTGGGGCCAACGTCCTGACTTTC
TRBV5-1	TRBJ2-3	TRBD2	few	CASSETSGGAGNTQYF	TGCGCCAGCAGCGAGACTAGCGGGGGGGCCGGGAATACGCAGTATTTT
TRBV4-1	TRBJ1-1	-	few	CASSQERVPGHWSFF	TGCGCCAGCAGCCAAGAACGCGTCCCGGGACATTGGTCTTTCTTT
TRBV7-2	TRBJ2-2	-	few	CASSPDPTGELFF	TGTGCCAGCAGCCCCGACCCTACCGGGGAGCTGTTTTTT
TRBV7-9	TRBJ2-3	TRBD1	few	CASSPRQGSDTQYF	TGTGCCAGCAGCCCGAGACAGGGCTCAGATACGCAGTATTTT
TRBV5-4	TRBJ2-2	TRBD1	many	CASSSGTGNTGELFF	TGTGCCAGCAGCTCAGGGACAGGGAACACCGGGGAGCTGTTTTTT
TRBV6-2/TRBV6-3	TRBJ1-1	TRBD1	few	CASDGQGNTEAFF	TGTGCCAGCGACGGACAGGGGAACACTGAAGCTTTCTTT
TRBV6-4	TRBJ2-3	TRBD2	-	CASSEIAGGTDTQYF	TGTGCCAGCAGTGAAATAGCGGGGGGCACAGATACGCAGTATTTT
TRBV12-3/TRBV12-4	TRBJ1-5	-	few	CASSLGYLNQPQHF	TGTGCCAGCAGCCTGGGGTACCTGAATCAGCCCCAGCATTTT
TRBV6-5	TRBJ2-4	TRBD1	few	CASTDRGKNIQYF	TGTGCCAGCACCGACAGGGGAAAAAACATTCAGTACTTC